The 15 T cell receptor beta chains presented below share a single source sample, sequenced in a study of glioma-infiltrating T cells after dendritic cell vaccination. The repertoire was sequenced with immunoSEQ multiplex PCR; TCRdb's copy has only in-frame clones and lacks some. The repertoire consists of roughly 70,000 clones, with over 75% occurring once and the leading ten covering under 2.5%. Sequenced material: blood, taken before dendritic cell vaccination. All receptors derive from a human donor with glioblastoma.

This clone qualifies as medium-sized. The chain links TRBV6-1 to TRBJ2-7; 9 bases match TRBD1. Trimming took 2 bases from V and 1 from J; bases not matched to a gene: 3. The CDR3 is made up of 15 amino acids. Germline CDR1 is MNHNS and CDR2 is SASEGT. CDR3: CASSESGTGSYEQYF. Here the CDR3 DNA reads TGTGCCAGCAGTGAATCCGGGACAGGGTCCTACGAGCAGTACTTC.

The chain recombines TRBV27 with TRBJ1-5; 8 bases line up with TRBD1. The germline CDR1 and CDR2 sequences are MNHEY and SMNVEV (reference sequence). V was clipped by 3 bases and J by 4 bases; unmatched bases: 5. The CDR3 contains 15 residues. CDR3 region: CASSFYRGDNQPQHF. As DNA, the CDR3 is TGTGCCAGCAGTTTCTACAGGGGGGATAATCAGCCCCAGCATTTT.

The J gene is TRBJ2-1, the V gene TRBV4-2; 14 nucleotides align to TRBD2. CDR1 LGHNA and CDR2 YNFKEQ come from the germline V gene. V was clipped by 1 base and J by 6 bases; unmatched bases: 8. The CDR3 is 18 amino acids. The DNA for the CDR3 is TGTGCCAGCAGCCAAGGGATTGGGACTAGCGGGAGCGGCAATGAGCAGTTCTTC. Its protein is CASSQGIGTSGSGNEQFF.

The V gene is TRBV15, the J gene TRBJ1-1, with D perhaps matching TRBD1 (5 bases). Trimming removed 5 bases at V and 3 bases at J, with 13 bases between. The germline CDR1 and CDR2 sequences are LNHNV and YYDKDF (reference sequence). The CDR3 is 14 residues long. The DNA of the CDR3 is TGTGCCACCAGCCATAGGAGGGGTGACACTGAAGCTTTCTTT. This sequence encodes CATSHRRGDTEAFF.

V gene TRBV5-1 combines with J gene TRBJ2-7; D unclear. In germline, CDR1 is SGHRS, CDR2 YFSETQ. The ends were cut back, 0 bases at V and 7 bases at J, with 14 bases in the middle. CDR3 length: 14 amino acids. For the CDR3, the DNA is TGCGCCAGCAGCTTGGTGTCTTCCTACGGGGAGCAGTACTTC. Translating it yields CASSLVSSYGEQYF. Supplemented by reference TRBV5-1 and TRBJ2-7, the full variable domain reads KAGVTQTPRYLIKTRGQQVTLSCSPISGHRSVSWYQQTPGQGLQFLFEYFSETQRNKGNFPGRFSGRQFSNSRSEMNVSTLELGDSALYLCASSLVSSYGEQYFGPGTRLTVT.

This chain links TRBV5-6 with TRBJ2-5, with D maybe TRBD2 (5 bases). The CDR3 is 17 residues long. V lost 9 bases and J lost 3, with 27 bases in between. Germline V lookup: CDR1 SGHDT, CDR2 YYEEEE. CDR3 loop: CATSLWNAGGGEETQYF. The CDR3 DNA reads TGTGCCACCTCCCTTTGGAACGCGGGCGGTGGTGAAGAGACCCAGTACTTC.

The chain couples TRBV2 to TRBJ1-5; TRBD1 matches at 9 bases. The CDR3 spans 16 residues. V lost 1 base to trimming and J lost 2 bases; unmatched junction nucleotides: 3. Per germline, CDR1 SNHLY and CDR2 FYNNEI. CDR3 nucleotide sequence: TGTGCCAGCAGTGAAGACAGGGGGCGAGGCAATCAGCCCCAGCATTTT. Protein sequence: CASSEDRGRGNQPQHF.

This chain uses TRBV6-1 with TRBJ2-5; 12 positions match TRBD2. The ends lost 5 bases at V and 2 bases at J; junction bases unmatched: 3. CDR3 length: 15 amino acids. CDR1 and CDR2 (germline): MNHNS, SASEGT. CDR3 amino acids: CASSRLAGDQETQYF. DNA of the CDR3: TGTGCCAGCAGTAGACTAGCGGGGGATCAAGAGACCCAGTACTTC.

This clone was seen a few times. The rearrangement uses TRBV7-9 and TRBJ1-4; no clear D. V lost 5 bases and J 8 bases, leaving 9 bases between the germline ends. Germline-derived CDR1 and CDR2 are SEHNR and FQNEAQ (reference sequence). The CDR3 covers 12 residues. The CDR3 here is CASSRDTEKLFF. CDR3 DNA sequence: TGTGCCAGCAGCCGGGATACAGAAAAACTGTTTTTT.

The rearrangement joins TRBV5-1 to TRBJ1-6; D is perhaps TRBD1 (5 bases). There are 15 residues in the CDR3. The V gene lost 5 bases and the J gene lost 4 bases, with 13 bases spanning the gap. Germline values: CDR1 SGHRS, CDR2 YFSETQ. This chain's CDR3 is CASSWDFAYNSPLHF. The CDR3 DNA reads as TGCGCCAGCAGTTGGGACTTTGCTTATAATTCACCCCTCCACTTT.

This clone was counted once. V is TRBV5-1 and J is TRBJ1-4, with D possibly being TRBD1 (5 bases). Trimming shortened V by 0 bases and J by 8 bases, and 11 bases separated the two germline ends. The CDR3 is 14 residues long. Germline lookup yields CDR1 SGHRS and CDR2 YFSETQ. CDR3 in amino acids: CASSLGQGKEKLFF. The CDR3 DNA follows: TGCGCCAGCAGCTTGGGTCAGGGTAAAGAAAAACTGTTTTTT.

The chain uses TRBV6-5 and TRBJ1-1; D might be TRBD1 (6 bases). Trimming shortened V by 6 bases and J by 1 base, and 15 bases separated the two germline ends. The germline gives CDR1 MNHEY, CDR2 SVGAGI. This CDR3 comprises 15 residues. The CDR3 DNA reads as TGTGCCAGCAGGCCCCAGGGACAATGGAACACTGAAGCTTTCTTT. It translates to CASRPQGQWNTEAFF.

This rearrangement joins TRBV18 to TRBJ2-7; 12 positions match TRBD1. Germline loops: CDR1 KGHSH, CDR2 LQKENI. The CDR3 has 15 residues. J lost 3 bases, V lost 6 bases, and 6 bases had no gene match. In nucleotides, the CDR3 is TGTGCCAGCTCTCCAGGGACAGGGGGCTTCTACGAGCAGTACTTC. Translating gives CASSPGTGGFYEQYF.

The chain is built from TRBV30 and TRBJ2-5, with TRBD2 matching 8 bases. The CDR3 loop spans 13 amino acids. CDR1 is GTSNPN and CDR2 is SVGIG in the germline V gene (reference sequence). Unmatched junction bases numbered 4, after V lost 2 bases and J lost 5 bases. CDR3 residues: CAWSRGGWETQYF. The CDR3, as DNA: TGTGCCTGGAGTCGCGGGGGGTGGGAGACCCAGTACTTC.

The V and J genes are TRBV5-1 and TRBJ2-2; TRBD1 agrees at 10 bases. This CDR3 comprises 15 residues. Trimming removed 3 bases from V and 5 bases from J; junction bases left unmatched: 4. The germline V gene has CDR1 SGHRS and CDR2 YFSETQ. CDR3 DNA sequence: TGCGCCAGCAGCTCTCGACAGGGGGCTACCGGGGAGCTGTTTTTT. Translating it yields CASSSRQGATGELFF.